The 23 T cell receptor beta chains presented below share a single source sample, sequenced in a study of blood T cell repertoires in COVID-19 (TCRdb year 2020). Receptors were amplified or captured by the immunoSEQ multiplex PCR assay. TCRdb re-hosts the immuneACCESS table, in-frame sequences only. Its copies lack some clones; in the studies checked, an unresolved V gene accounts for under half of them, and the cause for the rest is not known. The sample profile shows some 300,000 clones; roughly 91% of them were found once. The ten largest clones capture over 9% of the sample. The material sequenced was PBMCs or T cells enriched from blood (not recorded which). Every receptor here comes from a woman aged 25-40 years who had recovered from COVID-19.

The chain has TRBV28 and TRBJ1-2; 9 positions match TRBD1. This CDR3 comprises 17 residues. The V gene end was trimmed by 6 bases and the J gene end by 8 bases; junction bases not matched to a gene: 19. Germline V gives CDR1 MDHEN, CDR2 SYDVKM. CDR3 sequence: CASRPPPGQGLEKGYTF. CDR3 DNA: TGTGCCAGCAGGCCCCCCCCGGGACAGGGATTAGAAAAGGGCTACACCTTC.

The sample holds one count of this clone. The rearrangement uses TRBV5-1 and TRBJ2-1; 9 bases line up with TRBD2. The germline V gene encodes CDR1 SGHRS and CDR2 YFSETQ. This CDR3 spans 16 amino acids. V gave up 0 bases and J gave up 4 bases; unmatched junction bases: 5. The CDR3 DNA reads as TGCGCCAGCAGCTTGGCAGGGCTAGCGGGATACAATGAGCAGTTCTTC. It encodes CASSLAGLAGYNEQFF.

As DNA, the CDR3 is TGTGCCAGCAGTTTCTTACGGTTGATCCGGACTAGCGGATCCTACGAGCAGTACTTC. It encodes CASSFLRLIRTSGSYEQYF. This chain connects TRBV28 to TRBJ2-7, with 10 bases aligning to TRBD2. CDR3 size: 19 residues. In germline, CDR1 is MDHEN, CDR2 SYDVKM. V shed 3 bases and J 1 base; nucleotides not matched to a gene: 15. The full variable domain, in which reference TRBV28 and TRBJ2-7 provide the parts outside the CDR3, is DVKVTQSSRYLVKRTGEKVFLECVQDMDHENMFWYRQDPGLGLRLIYFSYDVKMKEKGDIPEGYSVSREKKERFSLILESASTNQTSMYLCASSFLRLIRTSGSYEQYFGPGTRLTVT.

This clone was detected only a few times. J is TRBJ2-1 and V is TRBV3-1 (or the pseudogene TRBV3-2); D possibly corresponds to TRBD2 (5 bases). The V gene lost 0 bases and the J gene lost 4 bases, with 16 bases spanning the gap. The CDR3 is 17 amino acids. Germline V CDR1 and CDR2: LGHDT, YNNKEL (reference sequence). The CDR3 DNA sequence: TGTGCCAGCAGCCAAGATCGGCCAGCGGAAATTTACAATGAGCAGTTCTTC. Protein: CASSQDRPAEIYNEQFF.

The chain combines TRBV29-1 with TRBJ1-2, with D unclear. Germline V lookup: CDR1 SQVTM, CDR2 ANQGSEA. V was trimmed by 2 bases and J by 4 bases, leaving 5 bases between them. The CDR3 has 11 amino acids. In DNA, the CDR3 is TGCAGCGTTGAAACAGCCTATGGCTACACCTTC. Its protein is CSVETAYGYTF.

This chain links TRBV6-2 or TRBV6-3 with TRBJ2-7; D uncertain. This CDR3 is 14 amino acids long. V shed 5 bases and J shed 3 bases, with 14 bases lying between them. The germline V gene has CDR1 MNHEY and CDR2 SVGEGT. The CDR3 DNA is TGTGCCAGCAGTCAAGACGCGCTAGACTACGAGCAGTACTTC. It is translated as CASSQDALDYEQYF.

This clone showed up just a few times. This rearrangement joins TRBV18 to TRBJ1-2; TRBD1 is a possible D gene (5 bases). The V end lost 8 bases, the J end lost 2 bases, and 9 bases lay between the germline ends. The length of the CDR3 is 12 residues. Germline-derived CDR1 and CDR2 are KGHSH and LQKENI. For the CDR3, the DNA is TGTGCCAGCGAGCAGGGAAACTATGGCTACACCTTC. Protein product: CASEQGNYGYTF.

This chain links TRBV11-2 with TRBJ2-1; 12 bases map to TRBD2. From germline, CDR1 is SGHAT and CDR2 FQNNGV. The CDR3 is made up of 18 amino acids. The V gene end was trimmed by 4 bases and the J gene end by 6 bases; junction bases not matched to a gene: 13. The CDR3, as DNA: TGTGCCAGCAGCTCGGGTCTAGCGGGAGGGCCGCTTTCCAATGAGCAGTTCTTC. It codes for CASSSGLAGGPLSNEQFF.

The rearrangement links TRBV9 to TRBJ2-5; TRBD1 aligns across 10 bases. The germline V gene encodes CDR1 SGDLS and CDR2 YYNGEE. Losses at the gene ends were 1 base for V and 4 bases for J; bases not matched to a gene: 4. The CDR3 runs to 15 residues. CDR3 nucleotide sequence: TGTGCCAGCAGCGTAACAGGACAGGGGGGAGAGACCCAGTACTTC. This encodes CASSVTGQGGETQYF.

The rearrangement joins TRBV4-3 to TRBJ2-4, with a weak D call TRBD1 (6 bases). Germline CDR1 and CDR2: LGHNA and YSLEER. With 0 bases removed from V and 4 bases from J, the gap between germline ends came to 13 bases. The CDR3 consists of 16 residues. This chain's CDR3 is CASSQDSMDSKNIQYF. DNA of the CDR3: TGCGCCAGCAGCCAAGATTCCATGGACAGTAAAAACATTCAGTACTTC.

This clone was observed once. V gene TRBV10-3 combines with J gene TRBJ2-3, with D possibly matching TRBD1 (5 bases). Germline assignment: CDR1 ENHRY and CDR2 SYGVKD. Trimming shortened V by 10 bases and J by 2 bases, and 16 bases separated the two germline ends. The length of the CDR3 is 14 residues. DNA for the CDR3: TGTGCCACACGGCGGCAAGGGGACACAGATACGCAGTATTTT. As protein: CATRRQGDTDTQYF.

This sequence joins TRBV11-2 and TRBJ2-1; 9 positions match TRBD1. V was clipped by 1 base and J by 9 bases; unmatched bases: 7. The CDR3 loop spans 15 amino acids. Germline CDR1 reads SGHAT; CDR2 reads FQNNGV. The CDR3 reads CASSLGGTGYSEQFF. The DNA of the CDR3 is TGTGCCAGCAGCTTAGGAGGGACAGGGTATAGTGAGCAGTTCTTC. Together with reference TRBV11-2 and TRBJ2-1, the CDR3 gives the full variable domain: EAGVAQSPRYKIIEKRQSVAFWCNPISGHATLYWYQQILGQGPKLLIQFQNNGVVDDSQLPKDRFSAERLKGVDSTLKIQPAKLEDSAVYLCASSLGGTGYSEQFFGPGTRLTVL.

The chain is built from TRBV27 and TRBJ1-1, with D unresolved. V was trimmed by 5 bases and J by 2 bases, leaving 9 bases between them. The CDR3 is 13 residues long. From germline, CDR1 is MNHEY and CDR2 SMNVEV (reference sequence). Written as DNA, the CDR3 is TGTGCCAGCAGTGAACGGAGTAACACTGAAGCTTTCTTT. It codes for CASSERSNTEAFF.

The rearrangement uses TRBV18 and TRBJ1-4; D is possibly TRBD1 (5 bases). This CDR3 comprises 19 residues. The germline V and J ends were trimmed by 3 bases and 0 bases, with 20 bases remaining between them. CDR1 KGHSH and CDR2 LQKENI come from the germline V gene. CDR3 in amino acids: CASSPIETAELATNEKLFF. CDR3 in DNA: TGTGCCAGCTCACCTATAGAGACAGCAGAATTAGCAACTAATGAAAAACTGTTTTTT.

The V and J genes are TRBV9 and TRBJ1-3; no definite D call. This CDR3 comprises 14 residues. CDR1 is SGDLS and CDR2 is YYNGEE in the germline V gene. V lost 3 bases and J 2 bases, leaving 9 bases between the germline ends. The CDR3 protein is CASSGLTTGNTIYF. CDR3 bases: TGTGCCAGCAGCGGACTGACCACTGGAAACACCATATATTTT.

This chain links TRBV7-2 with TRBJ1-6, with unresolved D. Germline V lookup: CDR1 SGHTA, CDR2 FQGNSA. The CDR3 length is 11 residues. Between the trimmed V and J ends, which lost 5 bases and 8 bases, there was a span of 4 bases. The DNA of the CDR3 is TGTGCCAGCAGCATCGATTCACCCCTCCACTTT. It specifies CASSIDSPLHF.

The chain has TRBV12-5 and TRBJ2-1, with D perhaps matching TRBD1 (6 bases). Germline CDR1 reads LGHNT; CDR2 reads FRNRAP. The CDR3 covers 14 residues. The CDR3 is CAQQGPSSYNEQFF. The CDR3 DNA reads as TGTGCCCAACAGGGTCCTAGCTCCTACAATGAGCAGTTCTTC.

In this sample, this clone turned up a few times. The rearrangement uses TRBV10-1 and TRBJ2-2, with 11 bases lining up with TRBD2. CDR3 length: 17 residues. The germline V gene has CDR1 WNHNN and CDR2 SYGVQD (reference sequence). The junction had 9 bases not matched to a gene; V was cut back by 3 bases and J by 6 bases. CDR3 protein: CASSELAGERSAGELFF. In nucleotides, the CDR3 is TGCGCCAGCAGTGAACTAGCGGGAGAACGCTCAGCCGGGGAGCTGTTTTTT.

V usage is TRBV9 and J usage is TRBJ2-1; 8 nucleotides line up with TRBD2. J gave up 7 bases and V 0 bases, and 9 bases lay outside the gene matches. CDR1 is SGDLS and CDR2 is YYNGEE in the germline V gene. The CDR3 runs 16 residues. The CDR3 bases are TGTGCCAGCAGCGTAGCTACTCGGGAGGGCCGAAATGAGCAGTTCTTC. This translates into CASSVATREGRNEQFF.

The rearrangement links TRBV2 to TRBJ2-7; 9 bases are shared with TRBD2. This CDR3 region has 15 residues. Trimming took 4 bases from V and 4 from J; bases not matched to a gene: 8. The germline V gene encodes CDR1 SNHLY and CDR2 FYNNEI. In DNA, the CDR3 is TGTGCCAGCAGTGTTGAGCCTAGCGGGGTTTACGAGCAGTACTTC. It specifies CASSVEPSGVYEQYF. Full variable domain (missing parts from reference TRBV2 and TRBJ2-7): EPEVTQTPSHQVTQMGQEVILRCVPISNHLYFYWYRQILGQKVEFLVSFYNNEISEKSEIFDDQFSVERPDGSNFTLKIRSTKLEDSAMYFCASSVEPSGVYEQYFGPGTRLTVT.

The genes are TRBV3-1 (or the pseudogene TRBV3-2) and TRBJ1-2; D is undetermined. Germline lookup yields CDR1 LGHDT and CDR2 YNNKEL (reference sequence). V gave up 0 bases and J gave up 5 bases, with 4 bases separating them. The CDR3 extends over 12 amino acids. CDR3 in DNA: TGTGCCAGCAGCCAAGAATCGTATGGCTACACCTTC. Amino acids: CASSQESYGYTF.

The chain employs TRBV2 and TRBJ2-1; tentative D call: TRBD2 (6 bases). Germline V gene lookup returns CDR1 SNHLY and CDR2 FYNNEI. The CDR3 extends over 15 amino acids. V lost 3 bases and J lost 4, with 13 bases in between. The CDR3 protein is CASSDLATEYNEQFF. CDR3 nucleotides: TGTGCCAGCAGTGATCTAGCGACGGAATACAATGAGCAGTTCTTC.

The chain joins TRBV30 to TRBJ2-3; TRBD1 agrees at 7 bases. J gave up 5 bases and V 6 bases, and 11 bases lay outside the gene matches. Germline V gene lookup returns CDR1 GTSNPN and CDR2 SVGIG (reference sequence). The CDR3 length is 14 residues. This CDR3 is CACNDRVLGDTQYF. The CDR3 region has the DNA TGTGCCTGCAACGACAGGGTGTTGGGAGATACGCAGTATTTT.